Below, 9 T cell receptor beta chains from the same sample are listed, as sequenced in a study of T cells in Graves' hyperthyroidism and ophthalmopathy. Amplified TCR beta CDR3 regions derived from RNA transcripts. The HTBI primer set served for first-round RT-PCR of the TCR CDR3. TCRdb re-derived calls from the multiplex PCR reads in MiXCR, one entry per CDR3 protein. The repertoire holds some 620,000 distinct CDR3 sequences, roughly 15% seen once, with 3.5% to 4% in the top ten. Sequencing was performed on blood. These receptors were obtained from a woman in her 30s with Graves' hyperthyroidism.

This sequence joins TRBV5-1 and TRBJ2-1; D is undetermined. The CDR3 totals 16 residues. CDR1 and CDR2 (germline): SGHRS, YFSETQ. Between the trimmed V and J ends, which lost 2 bases and 7 bases, there was a span of 19 bases. Here the CDR3 reads CASSFYTVSLGNEQFF. Written as DNA, the CDR3 is TGCGCCAGCAGCTTTTATACGGTGAGCTTAGGGAATGAGCAGTTCTTC.

The chain joins TRBV20-1 to TRBJ2-7, with 11 bases that match TRBD1. The junction had 7 bases not matched to a gene; V was cut back by 5 bases and J by 4 bases. Germline CDR1 is DFQATT and CDR2 is SNEGSKA (reference sequence). This CDR3 comprises 14 residues. The CDR3, as DNA: TGCAGTGCTGGCCCCGGGACAGGGGGATACGAGCAGTACTTC. Translated: CSAGPGTGGYEQYF.

This clonotype was picked up many times. The V gene is TRBV5-1, the J gene TRBJ2-1; tentative D call: TRBD1 (5 bases). The germline CDR1 and CDR2 sequences are SGHRS and YFSETQ. CDR3 length: 14 residues. Between the trimmed V and J ends, which lost 7 bases and 6 bases, there was a span of 17 bases. CDR3 nucleotides: TGCGCCAGCGCAGCAACCCAGGGTAGCAATGAGCAGTTCTTC. Its protein product is CASAATQGSNEQFF.

This clonotype came up many times. The V call is TRBV2, the J call TRBJ1-2; a possible D gene is TRBD1 (6 bases). This CDR3 is built from 13 residues. V was shortened by 11 bases and J by 2 bases, with 15 bases between the two germline ends. Germline loops: CDR1 SNHLY, CDR2 FYNNEI. This chain's CDR3 is CAGAGQQNYGYTF. In DNA form, the CDR3 reads TGTGCCGGAGCTGGACAGCAAAACTATGGCTACACCTTC. Full variable domain (remainder filled in from reference TRBV2 and TRBJ1-2): EPEVTQTPSHQVTQMGQEVILRCVPISNHLYFYWYRQILGQKVEFLVSFYNNEISEKSEIFDDQFSVERPDGSNFTLKIRSTKLEDSAMYFCAGAGQQNYGYTFGSGTRLTVV.

This clonotype was picked up many times. The chain links TRBV7-9 to TRBJ2-7; D possibly corresponds to TRBD1 (6 bases). CDR3 size: 13 residues. Trimming pared 5 bases from V and 5 bases from J, leaving 13 bases between. Looked up from germline, CDR1 is SEHNR and CDR2 is FQNEAQ (reference sequence). Written as DNA, the CDR3 is TGTGCCAGCAGCCCTCGGGACATCGACGAGCAGTACTTC. Protein product: CASSPRDIDEQYF.

The gene calls are TRBV29-1 and TRBJ2-7, with TRBD1 matching over 7 bases. Germline CDR1 reads SQVTM; CDR2 reads ANQGSEA. V dropped 4 bases and J dropped 4; count of bases not matched to a gene: 4. This CDR3 has 12 amino acids. This CDR3 reads CSVGLTGYEQYF. CDR3 nucleotide sequence: TGCAGCGTTGGATTGACAGGGTACGAGCAGTACTTC.

This clonotype appeared many times. V usage is TRBV20-1 and J usage is TRBJ2-1; D may correspond to TRBD1 or TRBD2 (5 bases each). The CDR3 runs to 14 residues. Germline values: CDR1 DFQATT, CDR2 SNEGSKA (reference sequence). Deletions cut 5 bases from V and 5 bases from J, with 16 bases between. CDR3 nucleotides: TGCAGTGCTGAACAGGTAGCGACCAACAATGAGCAGTTCTTC. Encoded protein: CSAEQVATNNEQFF.

This clonotype has only a few counts. This chain connects TRBV20-1 to TRBJ2-5; 10 bases fit TRBD1. Germline assignment: CDR1 DFQATT and CDR2 SNEGSKA (reference sequence). The CDR3 length is 16 residues. V lost 3 bases to trimming and J lost 6 bases; unmatched junction nucleotides: 13. CDR3: CSARAPGTGELKTQYF. DNA for the CDR3: TGCAGTGCTAGGGCCCCCGGGACAGGGGAGTTGAAGACCCAGTACTTC.

This clonotype has a count of ten or more. V and J are TRBV12-3 or TRBV12-4 and TRBJ2-7; 12 positions agree with TRBD1. The CDR3 is 14 residues long. The J segment lost 6 bases and the V segment lost 8 bases, leaving 8 bases of the junction unmatched. CDR3 sequence: CASAAGTGGSEQYF. The CDR3 DNA follows: TGTGCCAGCGCCGCCGGGACAGGGGGCAGCGAGCAGTACTTC.